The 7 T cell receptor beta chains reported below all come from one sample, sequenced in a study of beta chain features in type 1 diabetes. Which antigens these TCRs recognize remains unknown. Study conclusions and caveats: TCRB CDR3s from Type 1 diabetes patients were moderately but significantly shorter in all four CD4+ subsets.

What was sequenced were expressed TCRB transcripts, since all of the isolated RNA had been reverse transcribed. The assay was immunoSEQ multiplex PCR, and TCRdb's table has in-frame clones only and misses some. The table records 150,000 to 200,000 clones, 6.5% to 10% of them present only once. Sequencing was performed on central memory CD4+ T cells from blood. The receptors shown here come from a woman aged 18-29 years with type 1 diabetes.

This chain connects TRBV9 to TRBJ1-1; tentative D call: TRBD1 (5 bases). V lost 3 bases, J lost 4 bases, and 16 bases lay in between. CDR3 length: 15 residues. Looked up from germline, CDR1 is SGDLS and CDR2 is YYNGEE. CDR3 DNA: TGTGCCAGCAGCGAGGGAGGGCAGGGTGGCACTGAAGCTTTCTTT. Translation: CASSEGGQGGTEAFF. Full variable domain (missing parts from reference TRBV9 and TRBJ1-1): DSGVTQTPKHLITATGQRVTLRCSPRSGDLSVYWYQQSLDQGLQFLIQYYNGEERAKGNILERFSAQQFPDLHSELNLSSLELGDSALYFCASSEGGQGGTEAFFGQGTRLTVV.

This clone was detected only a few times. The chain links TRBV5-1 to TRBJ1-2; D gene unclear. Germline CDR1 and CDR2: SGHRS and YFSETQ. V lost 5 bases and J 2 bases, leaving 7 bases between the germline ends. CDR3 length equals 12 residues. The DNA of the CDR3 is TGCGCCAGCAGACAGTCCAACTATGGCTACACCTTC. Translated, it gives CASRQSNYGYTF.

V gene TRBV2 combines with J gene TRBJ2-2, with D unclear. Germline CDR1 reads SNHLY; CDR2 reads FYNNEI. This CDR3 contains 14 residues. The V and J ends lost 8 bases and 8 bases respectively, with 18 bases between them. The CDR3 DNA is TGTGCCAGCCGCCTAGGAGCCGATGCAGGGGAGCTGTTTTTT. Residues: CASRLGADAGELFF.

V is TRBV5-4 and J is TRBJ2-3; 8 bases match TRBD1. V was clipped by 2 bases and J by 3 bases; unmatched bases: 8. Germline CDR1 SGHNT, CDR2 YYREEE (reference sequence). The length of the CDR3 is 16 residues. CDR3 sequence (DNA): TGTGCCAGCAGCTTACGGCGGACAGGGAATACAGATACGCAGTATTTT. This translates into CASSLRRTGNTDTQYF.

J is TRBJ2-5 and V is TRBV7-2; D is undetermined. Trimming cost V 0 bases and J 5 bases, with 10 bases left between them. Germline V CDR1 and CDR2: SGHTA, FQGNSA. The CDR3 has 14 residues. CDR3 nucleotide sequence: TGTGCCAGCAGCTTAGCGGCCCCGAGGGAGACCCAGTACTTC. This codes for CASSLAAPRETQYF. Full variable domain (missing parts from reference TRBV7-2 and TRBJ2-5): GAGVSQSPSNKVTEKGKDVELRCDPISGHTALYWYRQSLGQGLEFLIYFQGNSAPDKSGLPSDRFSAERTGGSVSTLTIQRTQQEDSAVYLCASSLAAPRETQYFGPGTRLLVL.

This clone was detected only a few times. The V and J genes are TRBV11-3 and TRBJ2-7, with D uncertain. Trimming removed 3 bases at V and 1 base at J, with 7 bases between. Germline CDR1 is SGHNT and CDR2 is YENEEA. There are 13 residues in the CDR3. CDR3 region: CASSLRLSYEQYF. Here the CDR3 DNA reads TGTGCCAGCAGCTTGAGACTGTCCTACGAGCAGTACTTC.

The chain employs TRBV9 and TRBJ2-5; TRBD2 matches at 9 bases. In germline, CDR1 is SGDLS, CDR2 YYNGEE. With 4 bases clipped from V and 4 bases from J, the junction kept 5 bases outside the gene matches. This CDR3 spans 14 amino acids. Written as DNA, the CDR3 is TGTGCCAGCAGCCCACTTAGCGGGAGAGAGACCCAGTACTTC. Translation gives CASSPLSGRETQYF.